The clone carrying this T cell receptor beta chain was counted a few times. Germline-derived CDR1 and CDR2 are SGHNT and YENEEA. The germline V and J ends were trimmed by 5 bases and 0 bases, with 15 bases remaining between them. CDR3 length: 16 residues. The source of the sample is a study of cytomegalovirus exposure and HLA in healthy donors. PCR was performed using 60 Vbeta and 13 Jbeta primers. Original data processing: Later, an analysis found around 77 million unique TCR beta chains, and some 10 million of these were shared. Assay used: immunoSEQ multiplex PCR; TCRdb lists only in-frame clones, some missing. V, J and clone size reflect that table, while D and trimming were determined from the DNA. Of around 100,000 clones listed, about 66% are singletons.

The chain recombines TRBV11-3 with TRBJ2-3; TRBD2 might be the D (7 bases). The origin of this receptor is a young man in good health and CMV-seronegative. Sequenced input: PBMCs. The CDR3 sequence is CASSQGRGPSTDTQYF. The CDR3 DNA follows: TGTGCCAGCAGCCAGGGGAGGGGTCCTAGCACAGATACGCAGTATTTT. Variable domain in full (rest from reference TRBV11-3 and TRBJ2-3): EAGVVQSPRYKIIEKKQPVAFWCNPISGHNTLYWYLQNLGQGPELLIRYENEEAVDDSQLPKDRFSAERLKGVDSTLKIQPAELGDSAVYLCASSQGRGPSTDTQYFGPGTRLTVL.